These T cell receptor beta chains were read from a single sample in a study of OX40 agonist ivuxolimab in advanced cancers. Clones were read by immunoSEQ multiplex PCR, and TCRdb kept only the in-frame ones, dropping some. The data hold 80,000 to 95,000 clones, with about 90% observed a single time. The material sequenced was CD4+ or CD8+ T cells sorted from blood, taken in a trial of the OX40 agonist ivuxolimab. These receptors all stem from an adult with an advanced solid tumor such as melanoma, head and neck, liver or kidney cancer. CDR3s include the opening cysteine and the closing phenylalanine or tryptophan. The order of the fields is CDR3 length, J gene, D gene, V gene, clone size, CDR3 protein, CDR3 DNA. The D gene is left open where the match is weak. Clone size appears in some rows only: once, few, many, or a class for an expanded clone.

CDR3 length: 17; J gene: TRBJ2-1; D gene: TRBD2; V gene: TRBV5-1; clone size: .; CDR3 protein: CASSLVTSGGSYNEQFF; CDR3 DNA: TGCGCCAGCAGCTTGGTGACTAGCGGGGGCTCCTACAATGAGCAGTTCTTC
CDR3 length: 16; J gene: TRBJ2-1; D gene: .; V gene: TRBV6-1; clone size: .; CDR3 protein: CASSEGLPSSYNEQFF; CDR3 DNA: TGTGCCAGCAGTGAGGGACTTCCAAGCTCCTACAATGAGCAGTTCTTC
CDR3 length: 15; J gene: TRBJ1-5; D gene: TRBD1; V gene: TRBV28; clone size: .; CDR3 protein: CASSPGTASNQPQHF; CDR3 DNA: TGTGCCAGCAGCCCCGGGACAGCTAGCAATCAGCCCCAGCATTTT
CDR3 length: 11; J gene: TRBJ1-2; D gene: .; V gene: TRBV6-5; clone size: .; CDR3 protein: CASIGTYGYTF; CDR3 DNA: TGTGCCAGCATAGGGACCTATGGCTACACCTTC
CDR3 length: 18; J gene: TRBJ2-1; D gene: .; V gene: TRBV27; clone size: .; CDR3 protein: CASSQSSEVVSPYNEQFF; CDR3 DNA: TGTGCCAGCAGCCAAAGTAGCGAGGTGGTCAGCCCCTACAATGAGCAGTTCTTC
CDR3 length: 15; J gene: TRBJ1-5; D gene: .; V gene: TRBV10-2; clone size: .; CDR3 protein: CASSPKAQSNQPQHF; CDR3 DNA: TGCGCCAGCAGTCCTAAAGCTCAGAGCAATCAGCCCCAGCATTTT
CDR3 length: 16; J gene: TRBJ1-1; D gene: .; V gene: TRBV27; clone size: once; CDR3 protein: CATAPISGGKNTEAFF; CDR3 DNA: TGTGCCACCGCTCCTATCTCGGGGGGAAAGAACACTGAAGCTTTCTTT
CDR3 length: 16; J gene: TRBJ2-1; D gene: .; V gene: TRBV29-1; clone size: .; CDR3 protein: CSVERLGESWGNEQFF; CDR3 DNA: TGCAGCGTTGAAAGGCTCGGGGAATCATGGGGCAATGAGCAGTTCTTC
CDR3 length: 11; J gene: TRBJ2-5; D gene: .; V gene: TRBV20-1; clone size: .; CDR3 protein: CSAWAQETQYF; CDR3 DNA: TGCAGTGCCTGGGCTCAAGAGACCCAGTACTTC
CDR3 length: 15; J gene: TRBJ2-3; D gene: .; V gene: TRBV18; clone size: .; CDR3 protein: CASSRGTANEDTQYF; CDR3 DNA: TGTGCCAGCTCACGTGGGACTGCAAATGAGGATACGCAGTATTTT
CDR3 length: 15; J gene: TRBJ1-4; D gene: .; V gene: TRBV19; clone size: .; CDR3 protein: CASSIRSGRNEKLFF; CDR3 DNA: TGTGCCAGTAGTATAAGATCCGGGCGGAATGAAAAACTGTTTTTT
CDR3 length: 13; J gene: TRBJ1-5; D gene: .; V gene: TRBV5-1; clone size: once; CDR3 protein: CASSLGNGQPQHF; CDR3 DNA: TGCGCCAGCAGCTTGGGGAACGGTCAGCCCCAGCATTTT
CDR3 length: 15; J gene: TRBJ2-3; D gene: TRBD2; V gene: TRBV5-1; clone size: .; CDR3 protein: CASSLLAGGTDTQYF; CDR3 DNA: TGCGCCAGCAGCTTGTTAGCGGGGGGCACAGATACGCAGTATTTT
CDR3 length: 15; J gene: TRBJ2-7; D gene: .; V gene: TRBV27; clone size: .; CDR3 protein: CASSFDEAARHEQYF; CDR3 DNA: TGTGCCAGCAGTTTCGACGAGGCAGCTCGTCACGAGCAGTACTTC
CDR3 length: 14; J gene: TRBJ2-3; D gene: .; V gene: TRBV9; clone size: .; CDR3 protein: CASSSRFFTDTQYF; CDR3 DNA: TGTGCCAGCAGCTCGCGGTTCTTCACAGATACGCAGTATTTT
CDR3 length: 10; J gene: TRBJ2-7; D gene: .; V gene: TRBV2; clone size: .; CDR3 protein: CASRQYEQYF; CDR3 DNA: TGTGCCAGCCGACAGTATGAGCAGTACTTC
CDR3 length: 13; J gene: TRBJ2-5; D gene: TRBD1; V gene: TRBV6-1; clone size: .; CDR3 protein: CASSLRGQETQYF; CDR3 DNA: TGTGCCAGCAGTCTCAGGGGGCAAGAGACCCAGTACTTC
CDR3 length: 14; J gene: TRBJ1-5; D gene: .; V gene: TRBV6-1; clone size: .; CDR3 protein: CASGLGGAYQPQHF; CDR3 DNA: TGTGCCAGCGGCTTGGGGGGGGCGTACCAGCCCCAGCATTTT
CDR3 length: 18; J gene: TRBJ1-5; D gene: .; V gene: TRBV4-1; clone size: .; CDR3 protein: CASSQKATAGGGNQPQHF; CDR3 DNA: TGCGCCAGCAGCCAGAAGGCGACGGCAGGCGGGGGCAATCAGCCCCAGCATTTT
CDR3 length: 17; J gene: TRBJ2-4; D gene: .; V gene: TRBV12-5; clone size: .; CDR3 protein: CASGLLSGQTGGNIQYF; CDR3 DNA: TGTGCTAGTGGTTTGCTCAGCGGACAAACGGGCGGAAACATTCAGTACTTC
CDR3 length: 14; J gene: TRBJ1-1; D gene: TRBD1; V gene: TRBV10-2; clone size: .; CDR3 protein: CASSLDRGGTEAFF; CDR3 DNA: TGCGCCAGCAGTCTTGACAGGGGTGGCACTGAAGCTTTCTTT
CDR3 length: 16; J gene: TRBJ2-1; D gene: TRBD2; V gene: TRBV5-4; clone size: .; CDR3 protein: CASSLDWTSVGNEQFF; CDR3 DNA: TGTGCCAGCAGCTTGGATTGGACTAGCGTGGGAAATGAGCAGTTCTTC
CDR3 length: 15; J gene: TRBJ2-7; D gene: TRBD1; V gene: TRBV29-1; clone size: .; CDR3 protein: CSVVGDRQGAYEQYF; CDR3 DNA: TGCAGCGTTGTGGGGGATAGACAGGGGGCCTACGAGCAGTACTTC
CDR3 length: 14; J gene: TRBJ2-6; D gene: .; V gene: TRBV11-2; clone size: .; CDR3 protein: CASGQSAGANVLTF; CDR3 DNA: TGTGCCAGCGGTCAGAGTGCTGGGGCCAACGTCCTGACTTTC
CDR3 length: 11; J gene: TRBJ1-1; D gene: .; V gene: TRBV19; clone size: .; CDR3 protein: CASSIWDKAFF; CDR3 DNA: TGTGCCAGTAGTATTTGGGATAAAGCTTTCTTT
CDR3 length: 18; J gene: TRBJ2-2; D gene: .; V gene: TRBV7-9; clone size: .; CDR3 protein: CASSPFTWLVRNTGELFF; CDR3 DNA: TGTGCCAGCAGCCCCTTCACCTGGCTAGTCCGAAACACCGGGGAGCTGTTTTTT
CDR3 length: 15; J gene: TRBJ2-1; D gene: TRBD2; V gene: TRBV19; clone size: .; CDR3 protein: CASSMTSGSGNEQFF; CDR3 DNA: TGTGCCAGTAGTATGACTAGCGGGAGTGGTAATGAGCAGTTCTTC
CDR3 length: 14; J gene: TRBJ1-2; D gene: .; V gene: TRBV18; clone size: .; CDR3 protein: CASSPPSREMGYTF; CDR3 DNA: TGTGCCAGCTCACCACCGTCGCGTGAGATGGGCTACACCTTC